A selection of T cell receptor beta chains follows, all from one sample in a study of shared clonotypes between healthy human individuals. The assay was immunoSEQ multiplex PCR, and TCRdb's table has in-frame clones only and misses some. Found here are 800,000 to 1,200,000 clones, 70% to 80% of them singletons; the top ten hold approximately 0.56%. The source material was memory CD4+ T cells from PBMCs. These receptors all stem from a man between 18 and 29 years old in good health. Some clones in this sample may be carry-over from other donors' samples. The CDR3 runs from the conserved cysteine through the conserved F or W. Each record gives: clone size, J gene, D gene, V gene, CDR3 protein, CDR3 DNA. A D gene is named only where the DNA matches it firmly. Some rows have no size entry. The others give once, few or many, or a class for an expanded clone.

>.|TRBJ2-1|TRBD2|TRBV28
CASSIAGGYNEQFF
TGTGCCAGCAGCATAGCGGGGGGCTACAATGAGCAGTTCTTC
>.|TRBJ1-3|TRBD1|TRBV6-5
CASSRTGYSGNTIYF
TGTGCCAGCAGCCGGACAGGCTACTCTGGAAACACCATATATTTT
>.|TRBJ1-4|TRBD1|TRBV11-2
CASSINRGWGEKLFF
TGTGCCAGCAGCATTAACAGGGGCTGGGGTGAAAAACTGTTTTTT
>.|TRBJ2-5|.|TRBV5-5
CASSLTGRETQYF
TGTGCCAGCAGCCTCACAGGGAGAGAGACCCAGTACTTC
>.|TRBJ2-5|TRBD1|TRBV28
CASSFSRQGFNF
TGTGCCAGCAGTTTCAGTAGACAGGGGTTCAACTTC
>few|TRBJ1-5|.|TRBV7-9
CASSLALSNQPQHF
TGTGCCAGCAGCTTAGCCCTTAGCAATCAGCCCCAGCATTTT
>many|TRBJ2-3|.|TRBV2
CASSDRADTQYF
TGTGCCAGCAGTGACCGGGCGGATACGCAGTATTTT
>few|TRBJ1-4|TRBD1|TRBV28
CASRQGGATNEKLFF
TGTGCCAGCAGACAGGGGGGGGCCACTAATGAAAAACTGTTTTTT
>.|TRBJ2-7|TRBD1|TRBV2
CASSGQGVLYEQYF
TGTGCCAGCAGTGGACAGGGGGTCCTCTACGAGCAGTACTTC
>.|TRBJ2-6|.|TRBV6-1
CASSLVAGANVLTF
TGTGCCAGCTCCCTAGTCGCTGGGGCCAACGTCCTGACTTTC
>.|TRBJ1-1|.|TRBV29-1
CSVEGSGVEAFF
TGCAGCGTTGAGGGATCGGGAGTCGAAGCTTTCTTT
>.|TRBJ1-3|.|TRBV6-1
CASSEDAARNTIYF
TGTGCCAGCAGTGAAGATGCGGCCAGGAACACCATATATTTT
>.|TRBJ2-5|TRBD2|TRBV14
CASSRGLAIQETQYF
TGTGCCAGCAGCCGCGGACTAGCGATACAAGAGACCCAGTACTTC
>.|TRBJ2-2|.|TRBV14
CASSQQISGELFF
TGTGCCAGCAGCCAACAGATCTCCGGGGAGCTGTTTTTT
>.|TRBJ1-2|.|TRBV4-2
CASSQDRQAYGYTF
TGTGCCAGCAGCCAAGATCGACAGGCCTATGGCTACACCTTC
>.|TRBJ1-5|.|TRBV19
CASAVLGRRTYDHQPQHF
TGTGCCAGTGCCGTTCTGGGGAGGCGAACATATGACCATCAGCCCCAGCATTTT
>.|TRBJ1-1|.|TRBV2
CAINYGTNTEAFF
TGTGCCATCAACTACGGGACTAACACTGAAGCTTTCTTT
>.|TRBJ2-7|.|TRBV28
CASSPGAGRTGSYEQYF
TGTGCCAGCAGCCCCGGGGCAGGCCGGACGGGGTCCTACGAGCAGTACTTC
>few|TRBJ1-2|TRBD1|TRBV30
CAWTGGTYGYTF
TGTGCCTGGACAGGGGGCACCTATGGCTACACCTTC
>.|TRBJ1-4|.|TRBV28
CASSRASGTRLGKLFF
TGTGCCAGCAGTCGAGCCTCCGGGACGCGATTGGGGAAACTGTTTTTT
>.|TRBJ1-1|TRBD1|TRBV19
CASSGQGEGAEAFF
TGTGCCAGTAGCGGACAGGGCGAAGGCGCTGAAGCTTTCTTT
>.|TRBJ2-7|.|TRBV19
CASTPTRGMVHEQYF
TGTGCCAGTACACCTACCAGGGGTATGGTCCACGAGCAGTACTTC
>.|TRBJ1-4|.|TRBV5-1
CASRGQGTNEKLFF
TGCGCCAGCAGGGGCCAGGGGACTAATGAAAAACTGTTTTTT
>.|TRBJ1-1|.|TRBV5-1
CASSSGDPYTEAFF
TGCGCCAGCAGCTCAGGGGATCCGTACACTGAAGCTTTCTTT
>once|TRBJ2-6|.|TRBV19
CASKGAAISGANVLTF
TGTGCCAGTAAGGGAGCAGCAATCTCTGGGGCCAACGTCCTGACTTTC
>few|TRBJ1-1|.|TRBV30
CAWITSRGTEAFF
TGTGCCTGGATCACCTCAAGGGGGACTGAAGCTTTCTTT
>.|TRBJ1-5|.|TRBV30
CAWSSPRHTGLGQPQHF
TGTGCCTGGAGTTCACCCCGGCACACAGGGCTGGGTCAGCCCCAGCATTTT
>.|TRBJ2-3|TRBD2|TRBV18
CASSPQSGGPTDTQYF
TGTGCCAGCAGCCCTCAGTCGGGAGGGCCGACAGATACGCAGTATTTT